Below are 30 T cell receptor beta chains sequenced from a single sample in a study of CD39 and CD103 CD8 tumor-infiltrating T cells. Clones were sequenced by immunoSEQ multiplex PCR, and TCRdb holds only the in-frame ones, with some missing. The profile shows around 3,400 clones, roughly three fifths of them singletons. The sequenced sample consisted of CD39- CD103- CD8+ T cells sorted from the tumor. Described subset: CD103-CD39- double-negative CD45RA- CD8 T cells. These receptors all come from a human donor with head and neck squamous cell carcinoma.

CDR3 in amino acids: CASSLTIEGGNEQFF. In DNA, the CDR3 is TGTGCCAGCAGCTTAACGATTGAGGGGGGGAATGAGCAGTTCTTC. This chain joins TRBV7-3 and TRBJ2-1, with D perhaps matching TRBD2 (7 bases). The V gene's germline CDR1 is SGHTA and CDR2 FQGTGA. The CDR3 contains 15 residues. Trimming removed 0 bases at V and 7 bases at J, with 13 bases between.

V is TRBV30 and J is TRBJ1-4, with 7 positions matching TRBD1. V was pared by 0 bases and J by 8 bases, with 9 bases of the junction left unmatched. Germline V gene lookup returns CDR1 GTSNPN and CDR2 SVGIG (reference sequence). The CDR3 runs to 15 residues. This chain's CDR3 is CAWSVGGGAGEKLFF. The CDR3 nucleotides read TGTGCCTGGAGTGTGGGAGGGGGCGCTGGGGAAAAACTGTTTTTT.

V and J are TRBV28 and TRBJ1-5, with D possibly matching TRBD1 (5 bases). Trimming shortened V by 3 bases and J by 3 bases, and 12 bases separated the two germline ends. Looked up from germline, CDR1 is MDHEN and CDR2 is SYDVKM. CDR3 length equals 15 residues. The CDR3 is CASSFTGTDNQPQHF. CDR3 coding DNA: TGTGCCAGCAGTTTTACCGGGACCGACAATCAGCCCCAGCATTTT.

In DNA, the CDR3 is TGTGCCAGCAGTTACTCGTGGCGAAGTGAGCAGTTCTTC. Protein: CASSYSWRSEQFF. The V gene is TRBV6-9, the J gene TRBJ2-1; D ambiguous. CDR3 length: 13 amino acids. Deletions cut 3 bases from V and 9 bases from J, with 12 bases between. Looked up from germline, CDR1 is MNHGY and CDR2 is SVAAGI.

The rearrangement joins TRBV4-3 to TRBJ1-2; a weak D match, TRBD1 (6 bases). Trimming pared 4 bases from V and 4 bases from J, leaving 19 bases between. Germline-derived CDR1 and CDR2 are LGHNA and YSLEER. CDR3 size: 16 residues. CDR3 in amino acids: CASSRGFGSRGYGYTF. CDR3 sequence (DNA): TGCGCCAGCAGCCGGGGTTTCGGGTCCAGGGGCTATGGCTACACCTTC.

The rearrangement links TRBV29-1 to TRBJ2-1; TRBD1 agrees at 9 bases. Germline V CDR1 and CDR2: SQVTM, ANQGSEA. V was clipped by 1 base and J by 3 bases; unmatched bases: 13. The CDR3 totals 18 residues. This CDR3 is CSVEGGTGRNFDYNEQFF. The CDR3 region has the DNA TGCAGCGTTGAAGGGGGGACAGGGAGAAACTTTGACTACAATGAGCAGTTCTTC.

V and J are TRBV29-1 and TRBJ2-5; possibly TRBD1 or TRBD2 for D (6 bases each). Trimming left V 7 bases short and J 3 bases short, with 15 bases between. The CDR3 loop spans 13 amino acids. CDR1 SQVTM and CDR2 ANQGSEA come from the germline V gene. Written as DNA, the CDR3 is TGCAGCGCCGTCCCGGGGGCCGAAGAGACCCAGTACTTC. Residues: CSAVPGAEETQYF.

Comments on this clone: Other DNA sequences in the same sample also yield this CDR3. The V gene is TRBV7-9, the J gene TRBJ1-4; 8 nucleotides line up with TRBD1. This CDR3 is 14 amino acids long. J gave up 8 bases and V 4 bases, and 6 bases lay outside the gene matches. Germline CDR1 reads SEHNR; CDR2 reads FQNEAQ (reference sequence). CDR3: CASSYDRGREKLFF. As DNA, the CDR3 is TGTGCCAGCAGCTACGACAGGGGAAGGGAAAAACTGTTTTTT.

V usage is TRBV7-3 and J usage is TRBJ2-7, with D maybe TRBD2 (6 bases). CDR3 size: 15 residues. Germline CDR1 and CDR2: SGHTA and FQGTGA. Trimming took 0 bases from V and 3 from J, leaving 12 bases between them. Written as DNA, the CDR3 is TGTGCCAGCAGCTTAACCCCGGGAGATTTCTACGAGCAGTACTTC. Translating it yields CASSLTPGDFYEQYF. The entire variable domain, with the rest obtained from reference TRBV7-3 and TRBJ2-7, is as follows: GAGVSQTPSNKVTEKGKYVELRCDPISGHTALYWYRQSLGQGPEFLIYFQGTGAADDSGLPNDRFFAVRPEGSVSTLKIQRTERGDSAVYLCASSLTPGDFYEQYFGPGTRLTVT.

This clone appeared once. The chain has TRBV6-5 and TRBJ1-1; 7 positions match TRBD1. The V segment lost 7 bases and the J segment 3 bases; nucleotides outside the gene matches: 5. The CDR3 is made up of 13 amino acids. Germline CDR1 is MNHEY and CDR2 is SVGAGI. CDR3 in DNA: TGTGCCAGCAATGAGGGGGCGTACACTGAAGCTTTCTTT. Translating gives CASNEGAYTEAFF.

This clone was counted only a few times. The gene calls are TRBV5-6 and TRBJ2-7; D is unresolved. V lost 1 base, J lost 2 bases, and 1 base lay in between. The CDR3 runs to 11 residues. Germline V gene sequence: CDR1 SGHDT, CDR2 YYEEEE. The CDR3 here is CASSLTYEQYF. CDR3 nucleotides: TGTGCCAGCAGCTTGACCTACGAGCAGTACTTC.

The CDR3 bases are TGTGCCAGCAGCTCCCGGACAGGGGAGCAGTACTTC. This encodes CASSSRTGEQYF. This chain links TRBV11-2 with TRBJ2-7; 8 nucleotides agree with TRBD1. CDR1 and CDR2 from the germline V gene are SGHAT and FQNNGV. The CDR3 runs 12 residues. J gave up 7 bases and V 4 bases, and 3 bases lay outside the gene matches.

The gene calls are TRBV6-5 and TRBJ2-1; 7 nucleotides line up with TRBD1. Germline lookup yields CDR1 MNHEY and CDR2 SVGAGI. The CDR3 has 15 amino acids. The V gene end was trimmed by 3 bases and the J gene end by 4 bases; junction bases not matched to a gene: 6. DNA of the CDR3: TGTGCCAGCAGTTATTTGCAGGGGGATTACAATGAGCAGTTCTTC. Its translation is CASSYLQGDYNEQFF.

The chain employs TRBV7-8 and TRBJ2-3, with 7 bases fitting TRBD1. The germline CDR1 and CDR2 sequences are SGHVS and FQNEAQ. V trimming: 5 bases; J trimming: 2 bases; junction bases outside the gene matches: 7. This CDR3 region has 15 residues. CDR3 bases: TGTGCCAGCAGCCCTACGGGACAGAACACAGATACGCAGTATTTT. This gives the protein CASSPTGQNTDTQYF.

The V gene is TRBV7-8, the J gene TRBJ1-2; 9 nucleotides match TRBD1. The V gene end was trimmed by 1 base and the J gene end by 4 bases; junction bases not matched to a gene: 4. This CDR3 region has 15 residues. Germline V gene data show CDR1 as SGHVS and CDR2 as FQNEAQ. CDR3 DNA: TGTGCCAGCAGCTTAGGGGGACAGGGTCGCTATGGCTACACCTTC. Translated, it gives CASSLGGQGRYGYTF.

This clone was detected a few times. The chain links TRBV7-9 to TRBJ1-2, with 12 bases identical to TRBD1. The CDR3 has 14 amino acids. Trimming at V came to 5 bases and at J to 11 bases, leaving 9 bases not matched to a gene. The V gene's germline CDR1 is SEHNR and CDR2 FQNEAQ (reference sequence). The DNA for the CDR3 is TGTGCCAGCAGCCCCCGGGACAGGGGGCTGAGGTACACCTTC. Translated: CASSPRDRGLRYTF. Based on the CDR3 plus reference TRBV7-9 and TRBJ1-2, the full variable domain is DTGVSQNPRHKITKRGQNVTFRCDPISEHNRLYWYRQTLGQGPEFLTYFQNEAQLEKSRLLSDRFSAERPKGSFSTLEIQRTEQGDSAMYLCASSPRDRGLRYTFGSGTRLTVV.

This clone was picked up one time. The V and J genes are TRBV19 and TRBJ1-4, with D unclear. CDR1 and CDR2 from the germline V gene are LNHDA and SQIVND (reference sequence). The V end lost 0 bases, the J end lost 8 bases, and 22 bases lay between the germline ends. This CDR3 comprises 18 residues. CDR3 in amino acids: CASSIEPGGGSRREKLFF. The CDR3 coding sequence is TGTGCCAGTAGTATAGAACCAGGAGGAGGCTCCCGGAGGGAAAAACTGTTTTTT.

Only one count was recorded for this clone. The chain uses TRBV4-3 and TRBJ2-1, with D possibly matching TRBD2 (7 bases). The CDR3 has 16 residues. The germline V and J ends were trimmed by 0 bases and 5 bases, with 14 bases remaining between them. Per the germline V gene, CDR1 is LGHNA and CDR2 is YSLEER. DNA for the CDR3: TGCGCCAGCAGCCAAGATTCGGGGGGCGCCCACAATGAGCAGTTCTTC. This codes for CASSQDSGGAHNEQFF.

The chain recombines TRBV6-1 with TRBJ1-2; 8 bases match TRBD1. The CDR3 length is 14 residues. Germline V CDR1 and CDR2: MNHNS, SASEGT. Germline trimming cut 5 bases from V and 2 bases from J; bases unmatched to any gene: 4. The CDR3 coding sequence is TGTGCCAGCAGTTGGACAGGGCTAAACTATGGCTACACCTTC. Amino acid sequence: CASSWTGLNYGYTF.

The chain is built from TRBV7-9 and TRBJ1-1; D remains ambiguous. With 6 bases removed from V and 3 bases from J, the gap between germline ends came to 8 bases. Germline V CDR1 and CDR2: SEHNR, FQNEAQ (reference sequence). The length of the CDR3 is 12 residues. In nucleotides, the CDR3 is TGTGCCAGCAGGGCTGGAGACACTGAAGCTTTCTTT. Protein: CASRAGDTEAFF.

In its sample, this clone was seen once. The genes are TRBV6-5 and TRBJ2-4, with 10 bases lining up with TRBD2. CDR1 is MNHEY, CDR2 SVGAGI, per germline. V was clipped by 2 bases and J by 3 bases; unmatched bases: 4. The CDR3 runs 16 residues. The CDR3 DNA sequence: TGTGCCAGCAGTTACGAGTCTAGCGGGGGCAAAAACATTCAGTACTTC. Translated, it gives CASSYESSGGKNIQYF.

This clone showed up just a few times. The genes are TRBV13 and TRBJ2-7; 8 nucleotides align to TRBD2. The V gene's germline CDR1 is PRHDT and CDR2 FYEKMQ (reference sequence). V gave up 5 bases and J gave up 0 bases; unmatched junction bases: 9. The CDR3 totals 16 residues. CDR3 nucleotide sequence: TGTGCCAGCAGCCCCCGCGGGGGGAAGATCTCCTACGAGCAGTACTTC. Encoded protein: CASSPRGGKISYEQYF. The full variable domain, in which reference TRBV13 and TRBJ2-7 provide the parts outside the CDR3, is AAGVIQSPRHLIKEKRETATLKCYPIPRHDTVYWYQQGPGQDPQFLISFYEKMQSDKGSIPDRFSAQQFSDYHSELNMSSLELGDSALYFCASSPRGGKISYEQYFGPGTRLTVT.

The V call is TRBV29-1, the J call TRBJ2-7, with a possible D match to TRBD1 (7 bases). The CDR3 is 14 amino acids. CDR1 SQVTM and CDR2 ANQGSEA come from the germline V gene. Trimming pared 4 bases from V and 2 bases from J, leaving 15 bases between. The CDR3: CSVVMTGRPYEQYF. As DNA, the CDR3 is TGCAGCGTTGTGATGACAGGGAGGCCCTACGAGCAGTACTTC.

This sequence joins TRBV28 and TRBJ2-1; 7 nucleotides line up with TRBD2. The CDR3 length is 17 residues. V lost 3 bases to trimming and J lost 5 bases; unmatched junction nucleotides: 13. Germline V lookup: CDR1 MDHEN, CDR2 SYDVKM. CDR3 DNA sequence: TGTGCCAGCAGTTTGGGGGGGGTGTTCTGGGGAAACAATGAGCAGTTCTTC. This encodes CASSLGGVFWGNNEQFF.

This sequence joins TRBV4-1 and TRBJ1-6, with D tentatively TRBD1 (5 bases). CDR3 size: 14 residues. The germline V and J ends were trimmed by 0 bases and 8 bases, with 8 bases remaining between them. The germline V gene has CDR1 MGHRA and CDR2 YSYEKL. The DNA for the CDR3 is TGCGCCAGCAGCCAAGAGGCAGGGTATTCACCCCTCCACTTT. The encoded protein is CASSQEAGYSPLHF.

The chain is built from TRBV7-6 and TRBJ2-2; D is undetermined. The germline CDR1 and CDR2 sequences are SGHVS and FNYEAQ. With 1 base removed from V and 1 base from J, the gap between germline ends came to 7 bases. This CDR3 contains 15 residues. CDR3 protein: CASSLVAGNTGELFF. The DNA of the CDR3 is TGTGCCAGCAGCTTAGTTGCAGGGAACACCGGGGAGCTGTTTTTT.

The rearrangement uses TRBV4-1 and TRBJ1-2; D remains unclear. CDR1 and CDR2 (germline): MGHRA, YSYEKL. The CDR3 runs to 15 residues. Trimming cost V 3 bases and J 5 bases, with 16 bases left between them. The CDR3 reads CASSHAGPGIYGYTF. CDR3 bases: TGCGCCAGCAGCCACGCCGGACCTGGAATTTATGGCTACACCTTC.

The chain joins TRBV27 to TRBJ2-3, with 14 bases fitting TRBD2. The J segment lost 2 bases and the V segment lost 7 bases, leaving 11 bases of the junction unmatched. The length of the CDR3 is 18 residues. Germline assignment: CDR1 MNHEY and CDR2 SMNVEV (reference sequence). DNA of the CDR3: TGTGCCAGCACCATAGGGACTAGCGGGGGCCCTTCCACAGATACGCAGTATTTT. Its translation is CASTIGTSGGPSTDTQYF.

V gene TRBV4-1 combines with J gene TRBJ1-1; TRBD1 agrees at 7 bases. Germline CDR1 and CDR2: MGHRA and YSYEKL. CDR3 size: 18 residues. V dropped 2 bases and J dropped 1; count of bases not matched to a gene: 13. The CDR3, as DNA: TGCGCCAGCAGCCAACGATTAGGGGAAAGGGGGCCGAACACTGAAGCTTTCTTT. This translates into CASSQRLGERGPNTEAFF.

This clone was observed once. The chain recombines TRBV5-1 with TRBJ2-3; D is undetermined. Germline V lookup: CDR1 SGHRS, CDR2 YFSETQ. V was pared by 0 bases and J by 0 bases, with 8 bases between. This CDR3 has 15 amino acids. CDR3 in amino acids: CASSLDVSSTDTQYF. CDR3 DNA sequence: TGCGCCAGCAGCTTGGACGTCAGTAGCACAGATACGCAGTATTTT.